Listed below are T cell receptor beta chains from one sample, sequenced in a study of blood T cells in healthy people across ages. TCRdb reprocessed the 5' RACE reads with MiXCR, giving one entry per CDR3 protein. The sample has about 590,000 distinct CDR3 sequences, under 30% seen once. Sequenced input: blood. These receptors all stem from a woman of 80 years or more in good health. Each CDR3 is given with its conserved first and last residue. The D gene is left open where the match is weak. The size of a clone is reported for some rows only, either as once, few or many, or as a class for expanded clones.

D gene: NA; V gene: TRBV20-1; J gene: TRBJ2-7; clone size: few; CDR3 protein: CSAPDSTYEQYF; CDR3 DNA: TGCAGTGCGCCCGACAGTACCTACGAGCAGTACTTC
D gene: NA; V gene: TRBV5-5; J gene: TRBJ1-5; clone size: NA; CDR3 protein: CASSRTGLDFNQPQHF; CDR3 DNA: TGTGCCAGCAGCCGAACAGGGCTCGACTTCAATCAGCCCCAGCATTTT
D gene: TRBD2; V gene: TRBV4-2; J gene: TRBJ2-1; clone size: many; CDR3 protein: CASSQDVLSGGARDEQFF; CDR3 DNA: TGTGCCAGCAGCCAAGATGTTTTGAGCGGGGGGGCCAGAGATGAGCAGTTCTTC
D gene: NA; V gene: TRBV6-6; J gene: TRBJ2-7; clone size: few; CDR3 protein: CASSYGSRDNEQYF; CDR3 DNA: TGTGCCAGCAGTTACGGTTCCCGAGACAATGAGCAGTACTTC
D gene: TRBD2; V gene: TRBV11-2; J gene: TRBJ2-7; clone size: few; CDR3 protein: CASSFSTSWDSEQYF; CDR3 DNA: TGTGCCAGCAGCTTTTCGACTAGCTGGGATAGCGAGCAGTACTTC
D gene: NA; V gene: TRBV15; J gene: TRBJ1-1; clone size: few; CDR3 protein: CASGGRVNTEAFF; CDR3 DNA: TGTGCCAGCGGAGGGCGCGTGAACACTGAAGCTTTCTTT
D gene: TRBD1; V gene: TRBV7-2; J gene: TRBJ1-2; clone size: many; CDR3 protein: CASSLESTGEYYGYTF; CDR3 DNA: TGTGCCAGCAGCTTAGAGAGTACAGGGGAGTACTATGGCTACACCTTC
D gene: TRBD2; V gene: TRBV20-1; J gene: TRBJ2-1; clone size: many; CDR3 protein: CSAPSASGSREQFF; CDR3 DNA: TGCAGTGCTCCTAGCGCTAGCGGGTCGAGAGAGCAGTTCTTC
D gene: NA; V gene: TRBV30; J gene: TRBJ2-3; clone size: NA; CDR3 protein: CAWSLSTDTQYF; CDR3 DNA: TGTGCCTGGAGTCTCAGCACAGATACGCAGTATTTT
D gene: TRBD2; V gene: TRBV20-1; J gene: TRBJ2-5; clone size: many; CDR3 protein: CSASISGGQETQYF; CDR3 DNA: TGCAGTGCTAGTATCAGCGGGGGCCAAGAGACCCAGTACTTC
D gene: TRBD2; V gene: TRBV7-9; J gene: TRBJ2-5; clone size: NA; CDR3 protein: CASSPTSGGPQETQYF; CDR3 DNA: TGTGCCAGCAGCCCGACTAGCGGGGGCCCCCAAGAGACCCAGTACTTC